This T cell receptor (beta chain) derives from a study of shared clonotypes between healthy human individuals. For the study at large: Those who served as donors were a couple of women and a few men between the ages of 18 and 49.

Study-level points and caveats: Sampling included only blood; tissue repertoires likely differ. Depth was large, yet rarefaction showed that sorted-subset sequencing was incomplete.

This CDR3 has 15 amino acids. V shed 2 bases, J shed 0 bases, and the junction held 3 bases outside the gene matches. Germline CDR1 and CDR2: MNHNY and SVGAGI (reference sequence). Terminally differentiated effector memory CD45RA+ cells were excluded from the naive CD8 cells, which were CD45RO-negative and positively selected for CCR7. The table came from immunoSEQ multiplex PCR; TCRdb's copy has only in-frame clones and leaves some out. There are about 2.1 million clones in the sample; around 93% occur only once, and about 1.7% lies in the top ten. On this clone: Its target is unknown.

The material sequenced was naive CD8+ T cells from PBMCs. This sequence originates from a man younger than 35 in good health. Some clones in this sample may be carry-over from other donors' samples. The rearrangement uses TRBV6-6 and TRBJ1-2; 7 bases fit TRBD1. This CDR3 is CASSYPQGSNYGYTF. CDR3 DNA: TGTGCCAGCAGTTACCCACAGGGGTCTAACTATGGCTACACCTTC.